This paragraph reports one T cell receptor (beta chain). Trimming removed 6 bases from V and 3 bases from J, with 11 bases in between. The CDR3 has 13 amino acids. Germline CDR1 PRHDT, CDR2 FYEKMQ (reference sequence). It was RNA transcripts that yielded the amplified TCR beta CDR3 regions. Primed by the HTBI set, a first-round RT-PCR was run on the TCR CDR3. TCRdb used MiXCR to reprocess the multiplex PCR reads, holding one entry per CDR3 protein. The sample contains 350,000 to 400,000 distinct CDR3 sequences, about 14% of which appear only once. Lactation, pregnancy, other autoimmune disease or uncontrolled infection led to exclusion of patients. The data were taken from a study of T cells in Graves' hyperthyroidism and ophthalmopathy.

The V call is TRBV13, the J call TRBJ1-1; D gene uncertain. Sequencing was performed on blood. The receptor's source is a woman aged 60-70 years with Graves' hyperthyroidism. DNA for the CDR3: TGTGCCAGCAGTCGACCCTCCGACACTGAAGCTTTCTTT. This sequence encodes CASSRPSDTEAFF. The full variable domain, its missing parts supplied by reference TRBV13 and TRBJ1-1, is AAGVIQSPRHLIKEKRETATLKCYPIPRHDTVYWYQQGPGQDPQFLISFYEKMQSDKGSIPDRFSAQQFSDYHSELNMSSLELGDSALYFCASSRPSDTEAFFGQGTRLTVV.